This is a list of T cell receptor beta chains from one sample in a study of chemoradiotherapy in HPV16-positive cancers. The method was immunoSEQ multiplex PCR; TCRdb's version includes in-frame clones alone and lacks a portion of them. The data show over 20,000 clones, 73% seen once. The sample was acquired from a patient who underwent chemoradiotherapy. Receptors were obtained from a human donor with HPV-associated anogenital cancer. CDR3s include the opening cysteine and the closing phenylalanine or tryptophan. Each record gives: clone size, D gene, V gene, J gene, CDR3 DNA, CDR3 protein. A D gene is named only where the DNA matches it firmly. The size entry is marked missing in some rows and otherwise reads once, few, many or a size class.

>NA|TRBD2|TRBV5-6|TRBJ2-5
TGTGCCAGCAGCCCCCGACTAGCGGGGGGGCGACGAGAGACCCAGTACTTC
CASSPRLAGGRRETQYF
>once|TRBD2|TRBV6-7|TRBJ2-2
TGTGCCAGCAGTTACCCAGGACTAGCGGGAGGAGGCACCGGGGAGCTGTTTTTT
CASSYPGLAGGGTGELFF
>NA|NA|TRBV5-6|TRBJ1-2
TGTGCCAGCAGCTTGGATCTCGGTTTCCATGGCTACACCTTC
CASSLDLGFHGYTF
>NA|NA|TRBV19|TRBJ1-3
TGTGCCAGTAGTATTGAGTTGGGGTGGTCTGGAAACACCATATATTTT
CASSIELGWSGNTIYF
>NA|NA|TRBV28|TRBJ2-5
TGTGCCAGCAGTTTAGGGATGGGTCGGTCCCAAGAGACCCAGTACTTC
CASSLGMGRSQETQYF
>NA|NA|TRBV5-1|TRBJ1-5
TGCGCCAGCAGCTTGGACCGCGATCAGCCCCAGCATTTT
CASSLDRDQPQHF
>few|NA|TRBV7-9|TRBJ1-5
TGTGCCAGCAGCGGCGAGGGTAGCAATCAGCCCCAGCATTTT
CASSGEGSNQPQHF
>NA|NA|TRBV5-1|TRBJ1-1
TGCGCCAGCAGCTTGGTCAGGGCGGGAAACACTGAAGCTTTCTTT
CASSLVRAGNTEAFF
>NA|TRBD2|TRBV5-1|TRBJ2-2
TGCGCCAGCAGCTTGGAGACTAGCGGGAGGGCCGCGGAGCTGTTTTTT
CASSLETSGRAAELFF
>NA|NA|TRBV11-3|TRBJ1-1
TGTGCCAGCAGCTTTAAGGCGTTTTGGGCTCATTCTGAAGCTTTCTTT
CASSFKAFWAHSEAFF
>once|TRBD2|TRBV4-2|TRBJ2-6
TGTGCCAGCAGCCAAGATCCGGGGGGAACGGCCGGGGCCAACGTCCTGACTTTC
CASSQDPGGTAGANVLTF
>NA|NA|TRBV28|TRBJ2-7
TGTGCCAGCAGTTTAGGGGGTATCTACGAGCAGTACTTC
CASSLGGIYEQYF
>few|NA|TRBV11-3|TRBJ2-1
TGTGCCAGCAGCCCCGGGACTTTCAACAATGAGCAGTTCTTC
CASSPGTFNNEQFF
>NA|NA|TRBV7-9|TRBJ2-3
TGTGCCAGCAGCCCCAGTCGGTTAGGCAGGGGAAGCACAGATACGCAGTATTTT
CASSPSRLGRGSTDTQYF
>NA|NA|TRBV29-1|TRBJ2-5
TGCAGCGTTTGCCGGGACACAGGCGAGACCCAGTACTTC
CSVCRDTGETQYF
>few|TRBD2|TRBV6-6|TRBJ2-7
TGTGCCAGCAGTCTGACTAGCGGGGGTTCCTACGAGCAGTACTTC
CASSLTSGGSYEQYF
>NA|NA|TRBV10-3|TRBJ2-7
TGTGCCATCAGTGACACAGGAGGGGGTACCTACGAGCAGTACTTC
CAISDTGGGTYEQYF
>NA|NA|TRBV18|TRBJ1-5
TGTGCCAGCTCACCCGACAGCAGCAATCAGCCCCAGCATTTT
CASSPDSSNQPQHF
>NA|TRBD1|TRBV5-8|TRBJ1-2
TGTGCCAGCAGCTTGAGTGCAGGGGGAACTGTTGGCTACACCTTC
CASSLSAGGTVGYTF
>NA|NA|TRBV2|TRBJ2-7
TGTGCCAGCACCGAGTCTCAGCTAATATCCTACGAGCAGTACTTC
CASTESQLISYEQYF
>NA|NA|TRBV7-3|TRBJ2-1
TGTGCCAGCAGCTTGGCGGCCTACAATGAGCAGTTCTTC
CASSLAAYNEQFF
>once|NA|TRBV19|TRBJ2-7
TGTGCCAGTAGTATTAACCCAGGATACGAGCAGTACTTC
CASSINPGYEQYF
>NA|TRBD1|TRBV28|TRBJ1-5
TGTGCCAGCAGTGGAGGGACAGGTGAAATTAGCAATCAGCCCCAGCATTTT
CASSGGTGEISNQPQHF
>NA|NA|TRBV7-8|TRBJ2-5
TGTGCCAGCAGCCCGCCGGGACTCCAGTACCAAGAGACCCAGTACTTC
CASSPPGLQYQETQYF
>few|TRBD1|TRBV18|TRBJ1-2
TGTGCCAGCTCCCTGGACAGGGGGGACTATGGCTACACCTTC
CASSLDRGDYGYTF
>NA|NA|TRBV9|TRBJ2-1
TGTGCCAGCAGCGTCACTATCCACAATGAGCAGTTCTTC
CASSVTIHNEQFF
>NA|NA|TRBV4-2|TRBJ2-1
TGTGCCAGCAGCCGGAACCCCGCAGGGGGGGGACTCAATGAGCAGTTCTTC
CASSRNPAGGGLNEQFF
>NA|NA|TRBV5-5|TRBJ2-7
TGTGCCAGCAGCCGGACGAGGGACGGATACGAGCAGTACTTC
CASSRTRDGYEQYF
>NA|NA|TRBV6-6|TRBJ2-6
TGTGCCACGACAGGTGGGCTCTCTGTGGCCAACGTCCTGACTTTC
CATTGGLSVANVLTF
>NA|NA|TRBV5-1|TRBJ2-7
TGCGCCAGCAGCCAAGAGACAGTGTCCTACGAGCAGTACTTC
CASSQETVSYEQYF
>NA|NA|TRBV27|TRBJ2-7
TGTGCCAGCAGTACTCATGACGGCACCTACGAGCAGTACTTC
CASSTHDGTYEQYF
>NA|TRBD1|TRBV11-1|TRBJ2-5
TGTGCCAGCAGCTGGGACAGGATCCAAGAGACCCAGTACTTC
CASSWDRIQETQYF
>NA|NA|TRBV15|TRBJ2-6
TGTGCCACCAGCAGAACATTCTCTGGGGCCAACGTCCTGACTTTC
CATSRTFSGANVLTF
>few|NA|TRBV28|TRBJ1-1
TGTGCCAGCAGTTTCGGGGGCCCCATGAACACTGAAGCTTTCTTT
CASSFGGPMNTEAFF
>NA|NA|TRBV11-2|TRBJ1-1
TGTGCCAGCAGCCGGCGGTCGATGGGCACTGAAGCTTTCTTT
CASSRRSMGTEAFF
>NA|TRBD1|TRBV5-5|TRBJ1-6
TGTGCCAGCAGCTCAACGACAGGGCCGAATAATTCACCCCTCCACTTT
CASSSTTGPNNSPLHF
>NA|TRBD1|TRBV5-1|TRBJ2-5
TGCGCCAGCAGCTTGGGATGGGGACAGCGGGAGACCCAGTACTTC
CASSLGWGQRETQYF
>NA|NA|TRBV5-5|TRBJ2-5
TGTGCCAGCAGCTTGGAATGGGGGTCAGAGACCCAGTACTTC
CASSLEWGSETQYF
>NA|TRBD1|TRBV7-4|TRBJ2-7
TGTGCCAGCAGCTTAGAGGACAGGGGTATCCCCTACGAGCAGTACTTC
CASSLEDRGIPYEQYF
>NA|NA|TRBV30|TRBJ2-3
TGTGCCTGGAGTGTAATCTCCGCAGATACGCAGTATTTT
CAWSVISADTQYF
>NA|NA|TRBV7-3|TRBJ2-3
TGTGCCAGCAGCCCAGGCCCCCGACAGCGCACAGATACGCAGTATTTT
CASSPGPRQRTDTQYF
>NA|TRBD1|TRBV7-8|TRBJ1-1
TGTGCCAGCAGCCCTTGGACAGGGACCTTTAGGCCTGAAGCTTTCTTT
CASSPWTGTFRPEAFF
>medium-sized|NA|TRBV7-6|TRBJ1-1
TGTGCCAGCAGCTTAAGTGAGCGTACTGAAGCTTTCTTT
CASSLSERTEAFF
>NA|NA|TRBV7-3|TRBJ2-3
TGTGCCAGCAGCTTAACGGGGGCCTTCACAGATACGCAGTATTTT
CASSLTGAFTDTQYF
>NA|NA|TRBV6-1|TRBJ2-1
TGTGCCAGCAGTGAAGTCCCCCCCCTGACTGAGCAGTTCTTC
CASSEVPPLTEQFF
>NA|NA|TRBV9|TRBJ2-1
TGTGCCAGCAGCGTAGCTGCAGGGTTAAATGAGCAGTTCTTC
CASSVAAGLNEQFF
>NA|TRBD2|TRBV5-1|TRBJ2-7
TGCGCCAGCAGCTTTTCGGGGGGGCCCGACGAGCAGTACTTC
CASSFSGGPDEQYF
>NA|NA|TRBV27|TRBJ1-2
TGTGCCAGCAGTTTAACAGGGTCCTATGGCTACACCTTC
CASSLTGSYGYTF
>NA|NA|TRBV2|TRBJ2-7
TGTGCCAGCAAAACAGACCCGGCGGCCTACGAGCAGTACTTC
CASKTDPAAYEQYF
>few|NA|TRBV28|TRBJ1-2
TGTGCCAGCAGTTTTCCGACGGCCTTC
CASSFPTAF
>medium-sized|NA|TRBV5-5|TRBJ2-7
TGTGCCAGCAGCTTGGAGACAGGATTTTACGAGCAGTACTTC
CASSLETGFYEQYF
>NA|NA|TRBV28|TRBJ1-6
TGTGCCAGCAGTTTTGGCTTTGGTGATAATTCACCCCTCCACTTT
CASSFGFGDNSPLHF
>once|TRBD1|TRBV14|TRBJ1-2
TGTGCCAGCAGCCGGTTCGGGACAGGGTCTGGCTACACCTTC
CASSRFGTGSGYTF
>NA|TRBD1|TRBV5-4|TRBJ2-2
TGTGCCAGCAGCTACCCCCCGTGGACAGGGTACACCGGGGAGCTGTTTTTT
CASSYPPWTGYTGELFF